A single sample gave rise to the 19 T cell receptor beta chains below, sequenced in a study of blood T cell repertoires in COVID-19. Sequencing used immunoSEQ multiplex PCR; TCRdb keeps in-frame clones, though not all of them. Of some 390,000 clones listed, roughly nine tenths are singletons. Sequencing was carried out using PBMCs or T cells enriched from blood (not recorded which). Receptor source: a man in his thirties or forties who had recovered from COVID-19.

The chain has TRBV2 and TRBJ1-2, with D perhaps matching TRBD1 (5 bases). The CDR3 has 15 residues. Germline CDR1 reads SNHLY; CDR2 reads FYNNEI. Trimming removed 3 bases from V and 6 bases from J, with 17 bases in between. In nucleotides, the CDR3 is TGTGCCAGCAGTGATTTCGGGGGTGGTATTAATGGCTACACCTTC. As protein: CASSDFGGGINGYTF. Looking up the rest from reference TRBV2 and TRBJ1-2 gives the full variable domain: EPEVTQTPSHQVTQMGQEVILRCVPISNHLYFYWYRQILGQKVEFLVSFYNNEISEKSEIFDDQFSVERPDGSNFTLKIRSTKLEDSAMYFCASSDFGGGINGYTFGSGTRLTVV.

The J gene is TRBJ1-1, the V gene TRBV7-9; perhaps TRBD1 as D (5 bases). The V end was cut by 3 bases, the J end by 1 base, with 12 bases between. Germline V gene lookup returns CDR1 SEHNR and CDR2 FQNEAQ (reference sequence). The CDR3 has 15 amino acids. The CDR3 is CASSFGQGRNTEAFF. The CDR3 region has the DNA TGTGCCAGCAGCTTTGGGCAGGGCAGGAACACTGAAGCTTTCTTT.

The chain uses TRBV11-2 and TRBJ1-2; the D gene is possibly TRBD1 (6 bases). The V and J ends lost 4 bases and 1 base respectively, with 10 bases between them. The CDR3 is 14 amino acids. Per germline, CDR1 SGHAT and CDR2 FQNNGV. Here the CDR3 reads CASSSLRGNYGYTF. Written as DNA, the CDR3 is TGTGCCAGCAGCTCTCTCAGGGGTAACTATGGCTACACCTTC.

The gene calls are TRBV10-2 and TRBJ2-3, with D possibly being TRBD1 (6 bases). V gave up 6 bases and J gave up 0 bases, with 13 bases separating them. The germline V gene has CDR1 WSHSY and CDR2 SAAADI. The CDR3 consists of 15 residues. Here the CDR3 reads CASSPTGTSTDTQYF. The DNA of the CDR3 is TGCGCCAGCAGCCCGACAGGAACTAGCACAGATACGCAGTATTTT.

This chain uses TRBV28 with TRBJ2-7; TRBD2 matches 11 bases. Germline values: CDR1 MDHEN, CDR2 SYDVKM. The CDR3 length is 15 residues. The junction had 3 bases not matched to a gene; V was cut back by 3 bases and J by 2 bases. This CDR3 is CASSLTSGAAYEQYF. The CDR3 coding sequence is TGTGCCAGCAGTTTGACTAGCGGGGCGGCCTACGAGCAGTACTTC.

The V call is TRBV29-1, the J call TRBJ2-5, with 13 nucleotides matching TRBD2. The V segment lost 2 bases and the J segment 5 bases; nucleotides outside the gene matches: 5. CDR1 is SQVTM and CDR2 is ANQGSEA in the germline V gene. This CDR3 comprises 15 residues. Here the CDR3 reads CSVEYGLAGAETQYF. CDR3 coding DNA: TGCAGCGTTGAATATGGACTAGCGGGAGCCGAGACCCAGTACTTC.

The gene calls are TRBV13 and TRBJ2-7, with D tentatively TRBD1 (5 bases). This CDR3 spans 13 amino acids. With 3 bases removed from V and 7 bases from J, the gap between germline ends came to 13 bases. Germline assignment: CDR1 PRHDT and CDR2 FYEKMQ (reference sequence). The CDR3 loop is CASSFLQGGEQYF. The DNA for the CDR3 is TGTGCCAGCAGCTTCCTTCAGGGCGGAGAGCAGTACTTC.

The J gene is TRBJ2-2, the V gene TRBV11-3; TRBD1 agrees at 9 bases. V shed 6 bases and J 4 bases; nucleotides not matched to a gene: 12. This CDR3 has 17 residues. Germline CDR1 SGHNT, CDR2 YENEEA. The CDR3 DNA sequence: TGTGCCAGCAGTTACTCCCCCGGGACAGGGTTCACCGGGGAGCTGTTTTTT. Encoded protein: CASSYSPGTGFTGELFF.

In DNA, the CDR3 is TGTGCCAGCAGGGGACAGGGGCGCGATGGCTACACCTTC. It translates to CASRGQGRDGYTF. This rearrangement joins TRBV25-1 to TRBJ1-2; 10 bases match TRBD1. Trimming removed 6 bases from V and 6 bases from J; junction bases left unmatched: 4. Germline CDR1 reads MGHDK; CDR2 reads SYGVNS. CDR3 size: 13 residues.

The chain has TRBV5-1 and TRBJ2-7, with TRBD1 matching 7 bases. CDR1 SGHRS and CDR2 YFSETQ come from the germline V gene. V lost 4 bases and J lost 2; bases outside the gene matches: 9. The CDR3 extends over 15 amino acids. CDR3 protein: CASSISRDRTYEQYF. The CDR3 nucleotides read TGCGCCAGCAGCATCTCCCGGGACAGAACCTACGAGCAGTACTTC.

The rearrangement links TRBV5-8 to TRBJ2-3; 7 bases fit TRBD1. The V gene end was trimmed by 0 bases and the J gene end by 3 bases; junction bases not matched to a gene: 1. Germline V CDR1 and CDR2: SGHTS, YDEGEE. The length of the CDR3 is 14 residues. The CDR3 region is CASSLDRGTDTQYF. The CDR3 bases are TGTGCCAGCAGCTTGGACAGGGGAACAGATACGCAGTATTTT.

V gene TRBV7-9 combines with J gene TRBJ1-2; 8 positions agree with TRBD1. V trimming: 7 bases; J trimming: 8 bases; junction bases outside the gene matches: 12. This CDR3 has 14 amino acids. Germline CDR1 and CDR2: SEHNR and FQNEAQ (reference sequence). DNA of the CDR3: TGTGCCAGCATCATTGATGGACAGGGAGAAGGCTACACCTTC. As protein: CASIIDGQGEGYTF.

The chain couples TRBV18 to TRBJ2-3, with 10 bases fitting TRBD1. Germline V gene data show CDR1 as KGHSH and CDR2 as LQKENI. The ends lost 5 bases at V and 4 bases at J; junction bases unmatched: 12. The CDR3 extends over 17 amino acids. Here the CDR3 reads CASSSTSGTGESDTQYF. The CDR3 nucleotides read TGTGCCAGCTCATCTACCTCCGGGACAGGGGAATCAGATACGCAGTATTTT.

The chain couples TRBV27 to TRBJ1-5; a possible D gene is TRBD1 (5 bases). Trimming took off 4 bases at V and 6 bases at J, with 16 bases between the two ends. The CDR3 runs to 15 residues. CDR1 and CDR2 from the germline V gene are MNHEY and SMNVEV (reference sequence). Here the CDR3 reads CASSYAGVGTQPQHF. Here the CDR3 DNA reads TGTGCCAGCAGTTACGCGGGGGTAGGGACTCAGCCCCAGCATTTT.

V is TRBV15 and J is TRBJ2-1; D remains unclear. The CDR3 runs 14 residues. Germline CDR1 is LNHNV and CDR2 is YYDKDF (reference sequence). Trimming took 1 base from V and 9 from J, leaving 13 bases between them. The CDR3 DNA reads TGTGCCACCAGCAGAGGAGGCACCTCCGGTGAGCAGTTCTTC. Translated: CATSRGGTSGEQFF.

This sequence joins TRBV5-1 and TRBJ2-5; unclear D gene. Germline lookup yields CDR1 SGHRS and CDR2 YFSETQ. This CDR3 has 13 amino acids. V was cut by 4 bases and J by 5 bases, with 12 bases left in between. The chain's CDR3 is CASSKPSQETQYF. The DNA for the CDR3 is TGCGCCAGCAGCAAACCCAGTCAGGAGACCCAGTACTTC.

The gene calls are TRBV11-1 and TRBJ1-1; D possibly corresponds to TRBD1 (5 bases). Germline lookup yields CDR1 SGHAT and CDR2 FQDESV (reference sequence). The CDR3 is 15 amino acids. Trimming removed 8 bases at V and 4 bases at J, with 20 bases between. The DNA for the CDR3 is TGTGCCAGCCTGGGAGGGGCCGGAATAACCACTGAAGCTTTCTTT. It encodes CASLGGAGITTEAFF.

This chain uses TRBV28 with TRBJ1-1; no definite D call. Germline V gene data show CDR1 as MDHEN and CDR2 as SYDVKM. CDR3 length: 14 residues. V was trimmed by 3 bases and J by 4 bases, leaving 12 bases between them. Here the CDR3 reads CASSLWEGGTEAFF. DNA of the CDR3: TGTGCCAGCAGTTTGTGGGAAGGAGGCACTGAAGCTTTCTTT.

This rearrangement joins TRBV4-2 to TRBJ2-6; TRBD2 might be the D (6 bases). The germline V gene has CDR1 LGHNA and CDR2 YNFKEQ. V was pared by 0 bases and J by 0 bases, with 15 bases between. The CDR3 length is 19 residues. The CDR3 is CASSQDRTMRYSGANVLTF. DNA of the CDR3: TGTGCCAGCAGCCAAGATAGGACTATGCGCTACTCTGGGGCCAACGTCCTGACTTTC.